The 6 T cell receptor beta chains below come from one sample, sequenced in a study of CD8+ T cells in alopecia areata. As the sequencing template, cDNA was produced by extracting RNA and reverse transcribing it. Libraries were prepared by immunoSEQ multiplex PCR; TCRdb keeps only in-frame clonotypes and omits some of them. The sample lists some 150,000 clones, approximately 53% occurring once. Sequencing was performed on CD8+ T cells sorted from blood, taken at week 0. The origin of the receptors is a human donor with alopecia areata.

Comments on this clone: This specimen includes other DNA sequences encoding the same CDR3. This chain connects TRBV9 to TRBJ2-7; D ambiguous. V lost 0 bases, J lost 2 bases, and 9 bases lay in between. Germline CDR1 reads SGDLS; CDR2 reads YYNGEE. This CDR3 is 14 amino acids long. The CDR3 sequence: CASSVGLVPYEQYF. The CDR3 coding sequence is TGTGCCAGCAGCGTAGGCTTGGTACCCTACGAGCAGTACTTC.

The CDR3 loop is CASSLAGINEQYF. The CDR3 DNA reads TGCGCCAGCAGCTTGGCAGGGATCAACGAGCAGTACTTC. The V gene is TRBV5-1, the J gene TRBJ2-7, with D possibly being TRBD1 (5 bases). The CDR3 spans 13 residues. V lost 0 bases and J 5 bases, leaving 9 bases between the germline ends. CDR1 and CDR2 from the germline V gene are SGHRS and YFSETQ.

CDR3 residues: CASSLEPEGRNTEAFF. The CDR3 coding sequence is TGTGCCAGCAGCCTAGAACCGGAGGGCCGGAACACTGAAGCTTTCTTT. This rearrangement joins TRBV14 to TRBJ1-1; the D is unclear. Germline CDR1 is SGHDN and CDR2 is FVKESK. The CDR3 is made up of 16 amino acids. The V end lost 4 bases, the J end lost 1 base, and 16 bases lay between the germline ends. The variable domain in full, with the rest retrieved from reference TRBV14 and TRBJ1-1, is EAGVTQFPSHSVIEKGQTVTLRCDPISGHDNLYWYRRVMGKEIKFLLHFVKESKQDESGMPNNRFLAERTGGTYSTLKVQPAELEDSGVYFCASSLEPEGRNTEAFFGQGTRLTVV.

This chain connects TRBV30 to TRBJ1-1, with D maybe TRBD1 (5 bases). The V and J ends lost 3 bases and 1 base respectively, with 18 bases between them. CDR1 is GTSNPN and CDR2 is SVGIG in the germline V gene (reference sequence). This CDR3 contains 16 residues. CDR3: CAWSERAFDRNTEAFF. DNA for the CDR3: TGTGCCTGGAGCGAGAGAGCATTTGACAGGAACACTGAAGCTTTCTTT.

The chain combines TRBV27 with TRBJ2-7; TRBD1 aligns across 8 bases. The CDR3 extends over 14 amino acids. Per the germline V gene, CDR1 is MNHEY and CDR2 is SMNVEV (reference sequence). Trimming at V came to 5 bases and at J to 4 bases, leaving 7 bases not matched to a gene. The CDR3 region has the DNA TGTGCCAGCAGTCCGGGACAGGATCAGTACGAGCAGTACTTC. It codes for CASSPGQDQYEQYF.

This chain uses TRBV7-2 with TRBJ2-7; TRBD2 aligns across 8 bases. The CDR3 has 14 amino acids. Trimming cost V 5 bases and J 3 bases; bases outside gene matches: 6. The germline V gene encodes CDR1 SGHTA and CDR2 FQGNSA. CDR3 protein: CASSPGRGDYEQYF. In DNA form, the CDR3 reads TGTGCCAGCAGCCCCGGGCGGGGGGACTACGAGCAGTACTTC.